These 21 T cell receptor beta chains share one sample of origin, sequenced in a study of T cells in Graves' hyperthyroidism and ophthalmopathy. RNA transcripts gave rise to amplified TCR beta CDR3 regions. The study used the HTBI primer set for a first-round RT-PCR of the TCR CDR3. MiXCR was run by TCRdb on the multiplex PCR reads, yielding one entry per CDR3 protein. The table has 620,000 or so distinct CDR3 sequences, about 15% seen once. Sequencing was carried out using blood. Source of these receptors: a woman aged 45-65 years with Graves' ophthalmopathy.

The CDR3 spells CASRHSSGRGGEQFF. CDR3 DNA: TGTGCCAGCAGGCACTCTAGCGGGAGAGGGGGTGAGCAGTTCTTC. The V and J genes are TRBV6-2 or TRBV6-3 and TRBJ2-1, with 10 positions matching TRBD2. V lost 6 bases to trimming and J lost 9 bases; unmatched junction nucleotides: 11. CDR1 is MNHEY, CDR2 SVGEGT, per germline. The CDR3 spans 15 residues.

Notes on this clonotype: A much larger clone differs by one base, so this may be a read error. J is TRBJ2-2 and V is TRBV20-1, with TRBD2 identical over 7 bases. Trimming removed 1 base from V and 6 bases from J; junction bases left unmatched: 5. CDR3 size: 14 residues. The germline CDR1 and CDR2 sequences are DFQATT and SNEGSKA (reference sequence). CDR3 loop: CSARVLAVAGELFF. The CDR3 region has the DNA TGCAGTGCTAGAGTTCTAGCGGTCGCCGGGGAGCTGTTTTTT.

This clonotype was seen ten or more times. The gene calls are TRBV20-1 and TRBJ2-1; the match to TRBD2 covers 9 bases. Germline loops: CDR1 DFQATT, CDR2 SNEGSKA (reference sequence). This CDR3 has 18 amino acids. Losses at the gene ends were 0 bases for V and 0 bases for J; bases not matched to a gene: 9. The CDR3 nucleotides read TGCAGTGCTAGAGATGTTAGCGGGAGCCCGAGCTCCTACAATGAGCAGTTCTTC. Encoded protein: CSARDVSGSPSSYNEQFF.

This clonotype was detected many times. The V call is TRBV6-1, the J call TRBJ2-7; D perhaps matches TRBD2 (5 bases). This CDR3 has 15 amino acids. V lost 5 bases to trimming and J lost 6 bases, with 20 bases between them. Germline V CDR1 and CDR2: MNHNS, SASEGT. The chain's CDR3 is CASSPPGRVETEQYF. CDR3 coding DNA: TGTGCCAGCAGTCCCCCTGGGAGAGTAGAGACCGAGCAGTACTTC.

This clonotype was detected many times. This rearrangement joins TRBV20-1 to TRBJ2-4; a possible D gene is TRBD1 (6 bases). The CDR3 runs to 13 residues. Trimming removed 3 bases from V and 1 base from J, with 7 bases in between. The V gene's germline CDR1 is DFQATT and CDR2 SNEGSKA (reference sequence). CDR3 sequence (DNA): TGCAGTGCTAGCCAGGGGGCCAAAAACATTCAGTACTTC. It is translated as CSASQGAKNIQYF.

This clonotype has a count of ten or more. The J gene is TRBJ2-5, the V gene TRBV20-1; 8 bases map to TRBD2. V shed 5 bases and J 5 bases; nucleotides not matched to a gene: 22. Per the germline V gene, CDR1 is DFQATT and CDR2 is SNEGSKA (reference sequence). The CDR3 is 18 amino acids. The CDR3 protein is CSAQGRPGLARTVETQYF. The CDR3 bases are TGCAGTGCTCAGGGGCGCCCCGGACTAGCCAGGACGGTCGAGACCCAGTACTTC.

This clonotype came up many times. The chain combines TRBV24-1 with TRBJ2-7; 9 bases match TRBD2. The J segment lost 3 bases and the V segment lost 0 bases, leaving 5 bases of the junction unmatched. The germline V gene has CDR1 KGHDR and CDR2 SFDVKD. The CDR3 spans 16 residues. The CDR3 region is CATSDLLASGIYEQYF. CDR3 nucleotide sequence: TGTGCCACCAGTGATTTGCTTGCTAGCGGGATCTACGAGCAGTACTTC.

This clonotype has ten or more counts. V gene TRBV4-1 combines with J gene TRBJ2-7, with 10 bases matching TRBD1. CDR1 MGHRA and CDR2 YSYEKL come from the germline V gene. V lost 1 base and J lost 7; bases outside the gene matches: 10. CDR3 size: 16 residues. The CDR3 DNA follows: TGCGCCAGCAGCCAAGCCCCGGGACAGGGGATAGGGGAGCAGTACTTC. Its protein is CASSQAPGQGIGEQYF.

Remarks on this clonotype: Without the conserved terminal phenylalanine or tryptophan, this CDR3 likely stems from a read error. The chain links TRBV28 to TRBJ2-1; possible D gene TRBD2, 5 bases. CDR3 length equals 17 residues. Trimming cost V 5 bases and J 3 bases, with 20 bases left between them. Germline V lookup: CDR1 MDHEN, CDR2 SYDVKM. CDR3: CASSLNLGEMGYNEQFL. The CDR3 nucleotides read TGTGCCAGCAGTCTAAACCTCGGGGAAATGGGCTACAATGAGCAGTTCCTC.

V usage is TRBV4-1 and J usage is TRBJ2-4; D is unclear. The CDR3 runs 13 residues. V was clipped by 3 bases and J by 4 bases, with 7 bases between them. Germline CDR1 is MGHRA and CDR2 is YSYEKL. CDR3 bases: TGCGCCAGCAGCCACCCACAGAAAAACATTCAGTACTTC. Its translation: CASSHPQKNIQYF.

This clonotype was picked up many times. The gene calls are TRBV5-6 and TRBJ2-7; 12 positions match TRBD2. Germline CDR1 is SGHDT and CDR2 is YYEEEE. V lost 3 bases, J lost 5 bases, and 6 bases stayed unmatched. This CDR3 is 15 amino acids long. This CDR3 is CASSSSGRAPHEQYF. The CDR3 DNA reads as TGTGCCAGCAGCTCTAGCGGGAGGGCCCCCCACGAGCAGTACTTC.

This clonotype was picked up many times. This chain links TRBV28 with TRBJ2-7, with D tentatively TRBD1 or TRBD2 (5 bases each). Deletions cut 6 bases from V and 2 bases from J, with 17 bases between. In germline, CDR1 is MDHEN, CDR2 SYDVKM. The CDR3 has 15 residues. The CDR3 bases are TGTGCCAGCAGGTATCCCGGGACGGACACCTACGAGCAGTACTTC. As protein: CASRYPGTDTYEQYF.

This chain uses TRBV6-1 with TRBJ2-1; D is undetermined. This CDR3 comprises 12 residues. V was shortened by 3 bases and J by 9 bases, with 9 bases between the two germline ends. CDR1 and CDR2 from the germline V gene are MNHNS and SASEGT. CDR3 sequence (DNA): TGTGCCAGCAGTGAGTCAGGTCGTGAGCAGTTCTTC. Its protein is CASSESGREQFF.

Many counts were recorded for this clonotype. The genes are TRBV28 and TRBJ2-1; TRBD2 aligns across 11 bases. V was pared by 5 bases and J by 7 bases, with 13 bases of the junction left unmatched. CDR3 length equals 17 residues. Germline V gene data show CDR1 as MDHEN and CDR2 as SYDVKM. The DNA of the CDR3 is TGTGCCAGCAGTCCGGTAGCGGGAGGGCCTTTAGGGAATGAGCAGTTCTTC. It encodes CASSPVAGGPLGNEQFF.

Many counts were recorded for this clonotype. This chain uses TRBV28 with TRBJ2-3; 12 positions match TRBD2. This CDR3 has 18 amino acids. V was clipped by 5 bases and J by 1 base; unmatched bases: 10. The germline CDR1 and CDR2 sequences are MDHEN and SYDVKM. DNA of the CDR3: TGTGCCAGCAGTCCCTACTATCGACTAGCGGGGGGCACAGATACGCAGTATTTT. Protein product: CASSPYYRLAGGTDTQYF.

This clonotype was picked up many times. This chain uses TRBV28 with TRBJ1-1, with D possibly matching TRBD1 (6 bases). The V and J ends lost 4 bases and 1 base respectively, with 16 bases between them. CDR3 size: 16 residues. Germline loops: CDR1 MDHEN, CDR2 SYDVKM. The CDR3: CASSSRRGQRNTEAFF. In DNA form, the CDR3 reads TGTGCCAGCAGTTCACGTAGGGGACAAAGGAACACTGAAGCTTTCTTT.

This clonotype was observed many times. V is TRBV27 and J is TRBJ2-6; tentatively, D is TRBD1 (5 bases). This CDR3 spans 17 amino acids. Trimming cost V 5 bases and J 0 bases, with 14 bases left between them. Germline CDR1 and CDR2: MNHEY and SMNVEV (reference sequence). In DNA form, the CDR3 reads TGTGCCAGCAGTAGGCAGGGTCCCAGCTCTGGGGCCAACGTCCTGACTTTC. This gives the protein CASSRQGPSSGANVLTF.

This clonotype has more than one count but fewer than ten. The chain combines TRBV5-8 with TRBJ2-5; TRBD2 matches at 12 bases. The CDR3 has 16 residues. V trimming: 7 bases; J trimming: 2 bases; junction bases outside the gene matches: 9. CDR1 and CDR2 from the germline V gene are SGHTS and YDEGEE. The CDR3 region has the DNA TGTGCCAGCGGCACCCTAGCGGGGGGGCTTCAAGAGACCCAGTACTTC. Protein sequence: CASGTLAGGLQETQYF.

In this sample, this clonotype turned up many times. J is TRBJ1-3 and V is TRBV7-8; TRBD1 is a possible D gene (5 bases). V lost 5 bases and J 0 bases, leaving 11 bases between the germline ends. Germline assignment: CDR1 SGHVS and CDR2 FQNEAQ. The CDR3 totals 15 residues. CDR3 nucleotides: TGTGCCAGCAGCATAGACAGACCCTCTGGAAACACCATATATTTT. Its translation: CASSIDRPSGNTIYF.

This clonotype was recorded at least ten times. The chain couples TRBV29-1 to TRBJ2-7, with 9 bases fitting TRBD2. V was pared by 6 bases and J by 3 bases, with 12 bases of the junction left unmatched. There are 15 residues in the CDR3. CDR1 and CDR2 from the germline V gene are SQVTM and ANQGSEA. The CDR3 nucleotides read TGCAGCGTGGGGTCCGTTAGCGGGAGTCTCTACGAGCAGTACTTC. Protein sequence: CSVGSVSGSLYEQYF.

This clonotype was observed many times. The CDR3 DNA follows: TGTGCCAGCAGTGAACGCTCCTACAATGAGCAGTTCTTC. This codes for CASSERSYNEQFF. The chain has TRBV2 and TRBJ2-1, with D unresolved. CDR3 length equals 13 residues. In germline, CDR1 is SNHLY, CDR2 FYNNEI. The germline V and J ends were trimmed by 2 bases and 0 bases, with 2 bases remaining between them.